This passage covers 27 T cell receptor beta chains from one sample sequenced in a study of T cells expressing NK-cell markers. One entry per CDR3 protein, without DNA, is what TCRdb gives after re-calling the 5' RACE reads. This sample contains a few hundred thousand distinct CDR3 sequences. Sequencing was performed on blood T cells: a sorted CD56 or NKG2C T cell subset, CD4+ or CD8+ T cells, or bulk PBMC T cells (not recorded which). These receptors were collected from a man aged 18 to 70 in good health.

This chain links TRBV2 with TRBJ1-1; TCRdb's D call, TRBD1, is unchecked because there is no DNA. The CDR3 loop spans 17 amino acids. Germline V lookup: CDR1 SNHLY, CDR2 FYNNEI. CDR3 loop: CASSDTGRLDLDSEAFF.

This sequence joins TRBV6-1 and TRBJ2-7; TCRdb's assignment of TRBD2 cannot be checked, as there is no DNA. The CDR3 totals 14 residues. Germline V gives CDR1 MNHNS, CDR2 SASEGT. Here the CDR3 reads CASTRAAGNYEQYF.

V and J are TRBV5-1 and TRBJ2-7; as DNA is missing, the TRBD2 call by TCRdb cannot be tested. This CDR3 is 17 amino acids long. Germline lookup yields CDR1 SGHRS and CDR2 YFSETQ. CDR3 in amino acids: CASSRYAGTRSSYEQYF.

The rearrangement uses TRBV30 and TRBJ2-3. In germline, CDR1 is GTSNPN, CDR2 SVGIG (reference sequence). The CDR3 contains 14 residues. CDR3 in amino acids: CASTLDPGTDTQYF.

The chain joins TRBV7-2 to TRBJ2-5; TCRdb designates TRBD2, a call that cannot be tested without DNA. The germline CDR1 and CDR2 sequences are SGHTA and FQGNSA. This CDR3 has 18 residues. The CDR3 loop is CASSLASSGGLYQETQYF.

This sequence joins TRBV5-1 and TRBJ2-1; TCRdb's assignment of TRBD1 cannot be checked, as there is no DNA. The CDR3 is 15 residues long. Germline CDR1 SGHRS, CDR2 YFSETQ. CDR3 amino acids: CASSPRDSLYNEQFF.

J is TRBJ2-1 and V is TRBV19; TCRdb returns TRBD1, unconfirmable since there is no DNA. Looked up from germline, CDR1 is LNHDA and CDR2 is SQIVND (reference sequence). This CDR3 contains 15 residues. Here the CDR3 reads CASSIGTGVVNEQFF.

The chain carries TRBV6-5 and TRBJ2-7; without DNA, the TCRdb call of TRBD1 cannot be checked. The CDR3 consists of 14 residues. The germline V gene has CDR1 MNHEY and CDR2 SVGAGI. The CDR3 sequence is CASSYGGALVEQYF.

This chain links TRBV20-1 with TRBJ2-3; TCRdb's D call of TRBD2 is untestable without DNA. From germline, CDR1 is DFQATT and CDR2 SNEGSKA (reference sequence). The length of the CDR3 is 14 residues. CDR3 protein: CSAAKRGGRDTQYF.

The chain has TRBV20-1 and TRBJ2-7. Germline V lookup: CDR1 DFQATT, CDR2 SNEGSKA (reference sequence). This CDR3 spans 15 amino acids. The chain's CDR3 is CSARVWNTPTYEQYF.

The chain links TRBV9 to TRBJ2-6; TCRdb calls TRBD1, which cannot be checked without DNA. The CDR3 consists of 19 residues. CDR1 and CDR2 (germline): SGDLS, YYNGEE. CDR3 in amino acids: CASSPRSGQGISGANVLTF.

The chain uses TRBV20-1 and TRBJ2-3; TCRdb proposes TRBD2, but this gene call is untestable without DNA. The length of the CDR3 is 15 residues. CDR1 is DFQATT, CDR2 SNEGSKA, per germline (reference sequence). CDR3: CSAVTSLTSGYTQYF.

The genes are TRBV7-2 and TRBJ2-1; absent DNA, TCRdb's TRBD2 call cannot be checked. This CDR3 has 13 residues. Germline V gene data show CDR1 as SGHTA and CDR2 as FQGNSA. CDR3 region: CASSLRSGDEQFF.

The CDR3 sequence is CASSGGARGRGELFF. V and J are TRBV11-2 and TRBJ2-2; the D call of TRBD1 rests on TCRdb alone, since no DNA is present to check it. Germline V CDR1 and CDR2: SGHAT, FQNNGV. This CDR3 spans 15 amino acids.

The CDR3: CASSRFGQGEETQYF. V and J are TRBV7-6 and TRBJ2-5; TCRdb's D call of TRBD1 is untestable without DNA. Germline CDR1 is SGHVS and CDR2 is FNYEAQ. This CDR3 comprises 15 residues.

The chain combines TRBV5-1 with TRBJ1-1; the D call of TRBD1 rests on TCRdb alone, since no DNA is present to check it. The CDR3 spans 15 residues. Germline CDR1 reads SGHRS; CDR2 reads YFSETQ. The CDR3 loop reads CASSSEDRMNTEAFF.

The chain is built from TRBV20-1 and TRBJ2-2; TCRdb outputs TRBD2, but without DNA this stays unchecked. The CDR3 consists of 15 residues. Germline V CDR1 and CDR2: DFQATT, SNEGSKA (reference sequence). CDR3 loop: CSARRGWSNTGELFF.

The genes are TRBV5-1 and TRBJ2-7; TCRdb's D gene call, TRBD1, goes unchecked for lack of DNA. The CDR3 runs to 17 residues. CDR1 SGHRS and CDR2 YFSETQ come from the germline V gene. The chain's CDR3 is CASSRTFMGGAAYEQYF.

This chain uses TRBV5-1 with TRBJ2-5. Germline CDR1 and CDR2: SGHRS and YFSETQ. The CDR3 is 14 amino acids. This CDR3 reads CASSGSVLRETQYF.

The chain links TRBV21-1 to TRBJ1-5; lacking DNA, the TRBD1 call made by TCRdb goes unchecked. TRBV21-1 is described as a pseudogene. The CDR3 covers 13 residues. The CDR3 loop reads CASSKQGEQPQHF.

V gene TRBV20-1 combines with J gene TRBJ2-4; the TRBD1 assignment by TCRdb is unverifiable without DNA. Germline CDR1 DFQATT, CDR2 SNEGSKA (reference sequence). The CDR3 is made up of 19 amino acids. CDR3 in amino acids: CSARDGGGPPGGGRNIQYF.

This CDR3 is CASSQGLGFRDTQYF. The chain joins TRBV4-2 to TRBJ2-3; TCRdb returns TRBD2, unconfirmable since there is no DNA. The CDR3 contains 15 residues. CDR1 is LGHNA, CDR2 YNFKEQ, per germline.

The CDR3 protein is CASSRGITNEKLFF. The chain has TRBV5-6 and TRBJ1-4. The germline CDR1 and CDR2 sequences are SGHDT and YYEEEE. This CDR3 spans 14 amino acids.

The CDR3 here is CSAGTNTGELFF. The chain couples TRBV20-1 to TRBJ2-2. There are 12 residues in the CDR3. The germline CDR1 and CDR2 sequences are DFQATT and SNEGSKA (reference sequence).

The CDR3 sequence: CASSLRGGYRGETQYF. The V gene is TRBV3-1, the J gene TRBJ2-5; checking the TCRdb D call of TRBD1 is not possible without DNA. This CDR3 comprises 16 residues. The V gene's germline CDR1 is LGHDT and CDR2 YNNKEL (reference sequence).

The chain uses TRBV5-1 and TRBJ2-7; checking the TCRdb D call of TRBD1 is not possible without DNA. The CDR3 contains 14 residues. In germline, CDR1 is SGHRS, CDR2 YFSETQ. CDR3 protein: CASSFTERGGEQYF. The variable domain in full, completed from reference TRBV5-1 and TRBJ2-7, reads KAGVTQTPRYLIKTRGQQVTLSCSPISGHRSVSWYQQTPGQGLQFLFEYFSETQRNKGNFPGRFSGRQFSNSRSEMNVSTLELGDSALYLCASSFTERGGEQYFGPGTRLTVT.

The chain recombines TRBV5-1 with TRBJ2-7; TCRdb names TRBD1, which stays unverified in the absence of DNA. The CDR3 sequence is 17 residues long. CDR1 and CDR2 (germline): SGHRS, YFSETQ. The chain's CDR3 is CASSLFSSGEGSMEQYF.